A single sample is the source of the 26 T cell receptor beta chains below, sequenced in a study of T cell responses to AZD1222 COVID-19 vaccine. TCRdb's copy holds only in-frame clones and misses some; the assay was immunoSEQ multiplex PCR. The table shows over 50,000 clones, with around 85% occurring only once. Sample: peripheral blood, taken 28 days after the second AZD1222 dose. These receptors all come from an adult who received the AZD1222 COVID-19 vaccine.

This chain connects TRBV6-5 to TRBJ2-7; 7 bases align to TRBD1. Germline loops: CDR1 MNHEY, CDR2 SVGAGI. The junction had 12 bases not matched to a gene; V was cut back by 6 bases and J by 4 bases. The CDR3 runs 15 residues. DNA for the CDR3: TGTGCCAGCAGAGGACGTCGGGACAGCTTTTACGAGCAGTACTTC. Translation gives CASRGRRDSFYEQYF.

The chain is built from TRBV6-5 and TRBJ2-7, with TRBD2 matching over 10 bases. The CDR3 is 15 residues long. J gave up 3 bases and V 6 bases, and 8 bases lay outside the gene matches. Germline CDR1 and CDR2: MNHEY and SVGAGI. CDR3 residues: CASRPLAGADYEQYF. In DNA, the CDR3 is TGTGCCAGCAGGCCTCTAGCGGGAGCGGACTACGAGCAGTACTTC.

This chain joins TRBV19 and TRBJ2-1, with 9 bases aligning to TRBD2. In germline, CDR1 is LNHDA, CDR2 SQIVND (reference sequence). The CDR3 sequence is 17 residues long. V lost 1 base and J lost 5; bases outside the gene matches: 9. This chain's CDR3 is CASSIGGAGGPNNEQFF. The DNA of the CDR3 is TGTGCCAGTAGTATAGGTGGCGCGGGAGGGCCGAACAATGAGCAGTTCTTC. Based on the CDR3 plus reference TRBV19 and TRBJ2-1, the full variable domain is DGGITQSPKYLFRKEGQNVTLSCEQNLNHDAMYWYRQDPGQGLRLIYYSQIVNDFQKGDIAEGYSVSREKKESFPLTVTSAQKNPTAFYLCASSIGGAGGPNNEQFFGPGTRLTVL.

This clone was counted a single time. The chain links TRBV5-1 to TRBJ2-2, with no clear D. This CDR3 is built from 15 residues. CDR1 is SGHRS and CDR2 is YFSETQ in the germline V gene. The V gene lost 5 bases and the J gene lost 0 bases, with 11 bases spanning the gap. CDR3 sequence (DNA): TGCGCCAGCAGGATTCGCGGAGCGAACACCGGGGAGCTGTTTTTT. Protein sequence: CASRIRGANTGELFF.

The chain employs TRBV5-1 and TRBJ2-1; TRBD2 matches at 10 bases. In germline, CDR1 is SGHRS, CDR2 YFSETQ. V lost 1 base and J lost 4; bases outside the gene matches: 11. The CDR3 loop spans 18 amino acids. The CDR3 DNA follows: TGCGCCAGCAGCTTGACCGGGGCTAGCGGGAGAGGGTACAATGAGCAGTTCTTC. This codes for CASSLTGASGRGYNEQFF.

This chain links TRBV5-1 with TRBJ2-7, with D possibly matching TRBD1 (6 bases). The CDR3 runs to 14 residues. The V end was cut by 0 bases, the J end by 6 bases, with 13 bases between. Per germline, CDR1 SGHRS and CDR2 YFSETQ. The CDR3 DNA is TGCGCCAGCAGCTTGGACAGGGCTAGGGGCGAGCAGTACTTC. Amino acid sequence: CASSLDRARGEQYF.

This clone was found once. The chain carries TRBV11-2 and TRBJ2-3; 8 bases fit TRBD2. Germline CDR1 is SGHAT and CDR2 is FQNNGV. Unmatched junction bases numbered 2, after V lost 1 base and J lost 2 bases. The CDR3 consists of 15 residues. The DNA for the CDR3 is TGTGCCAGCAGCTTAGGGACTAGCTTCACAGATACGCAGTATTTT. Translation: CASSLGTSFTDTQYF.

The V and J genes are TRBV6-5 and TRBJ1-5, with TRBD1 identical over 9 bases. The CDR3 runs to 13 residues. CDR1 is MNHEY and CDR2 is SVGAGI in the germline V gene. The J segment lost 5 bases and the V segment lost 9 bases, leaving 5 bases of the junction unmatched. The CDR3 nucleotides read TGTGCCAGTTCGGACAGGGGAGATCAGCCCCAGCATTTT. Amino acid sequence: CASSDRGDQPQHF.

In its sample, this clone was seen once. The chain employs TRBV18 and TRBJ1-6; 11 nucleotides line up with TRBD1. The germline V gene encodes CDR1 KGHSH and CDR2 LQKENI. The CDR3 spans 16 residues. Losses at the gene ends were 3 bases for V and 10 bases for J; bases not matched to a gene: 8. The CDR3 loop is CASSPGQGAVGSPLHF. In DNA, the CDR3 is TGTGCCAGCTCACCTGGACAGGGGGCTGTAGGATCACCCCTCCACTTT. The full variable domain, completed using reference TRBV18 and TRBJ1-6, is NAGVMQNPRHLVRRRGQEARLRCSPMKGHSHVYWYRQLPEEGLKFMVYLQKENIIDESGMPKERFSAEFPKEGPSILRIQQVVRGDSAAYFCASSPGQGAVGSPLHFGNGTRLTVT.

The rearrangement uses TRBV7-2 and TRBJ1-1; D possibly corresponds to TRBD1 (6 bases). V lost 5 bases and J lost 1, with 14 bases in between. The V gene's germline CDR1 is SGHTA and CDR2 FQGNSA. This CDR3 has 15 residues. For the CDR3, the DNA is TGTGCCAGCAGCAGATCACAGGGTACGAACACTGAAGCTTTCTTT. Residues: CASSRSQGTNTEAFF.

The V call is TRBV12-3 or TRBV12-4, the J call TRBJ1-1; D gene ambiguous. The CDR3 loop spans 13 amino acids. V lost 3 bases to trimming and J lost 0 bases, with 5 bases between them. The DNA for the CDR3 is TGTGCCAGCAGTTTCTCGATGAACACTGAAGCTTTCTTT. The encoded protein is CASSFSMNTEAFF.

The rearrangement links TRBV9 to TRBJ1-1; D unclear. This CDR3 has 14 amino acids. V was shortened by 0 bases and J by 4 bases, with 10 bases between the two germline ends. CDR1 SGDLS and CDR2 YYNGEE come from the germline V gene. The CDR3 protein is CASSVGVRGTEAFF. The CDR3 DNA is TGTGCCAGCAGCGTAGGAGTTCGGGGCACTGAAGCTTTCTTT.

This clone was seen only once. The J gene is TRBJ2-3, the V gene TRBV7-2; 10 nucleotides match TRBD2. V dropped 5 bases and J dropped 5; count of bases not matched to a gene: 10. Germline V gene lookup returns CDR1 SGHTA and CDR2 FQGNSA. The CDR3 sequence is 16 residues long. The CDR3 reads CASSLRSGRAGDTQYF. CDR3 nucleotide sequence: TGTGCCAGCAGCCTTCGGAGCGGGAGGGCCGGAGATACGCAGTATTTT. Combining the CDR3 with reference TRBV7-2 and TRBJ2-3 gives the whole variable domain GAGVSQSPSNKVTEKGKDVELRCDPISGHTALYWYRQSLGQGLEFLIYFQGNSAPDKSGLPSDRFSAERTGGSVSTLTIQRTQQEDSAVYLCASSLRSGRAGDTQYFGPGTRLTVL.

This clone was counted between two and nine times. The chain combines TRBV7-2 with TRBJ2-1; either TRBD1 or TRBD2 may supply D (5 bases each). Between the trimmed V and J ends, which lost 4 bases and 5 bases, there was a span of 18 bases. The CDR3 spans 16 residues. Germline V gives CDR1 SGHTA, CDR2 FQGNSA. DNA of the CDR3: TGTGCCAGCAGCTCGACGTCCGGGACGGCCAACAATGAGCAGTTCTTC. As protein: CASSSTSGTANNEQFF.

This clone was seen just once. The CDR3 sequence: CATSRAREGIYEQYF. The CDR3 nucleotides read TGTGCCACCAGCAGAGCCAGGGAAGGCATCTACGAGCAGTACTTC. The rearrangement uses TRBV15 and TRBJ2-7, with a possible D match to TRBD1 (5 bases). Trimming stripped 1 base from V and 3 bases from J, with 13 bases between. CDR1 is LNHNV, CDR2 YYDKDF, per germline (reference sequence). This CDR3 comprises 15 residues.

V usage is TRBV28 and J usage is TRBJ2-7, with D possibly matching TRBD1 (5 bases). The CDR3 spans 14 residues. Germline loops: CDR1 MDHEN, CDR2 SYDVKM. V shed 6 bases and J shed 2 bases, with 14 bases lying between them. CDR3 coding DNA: TGTGCCAGCAGCCCCCCCCAGGGCACCTACGAGCAGTACTTC. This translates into CASSPPQGTYEQYF.

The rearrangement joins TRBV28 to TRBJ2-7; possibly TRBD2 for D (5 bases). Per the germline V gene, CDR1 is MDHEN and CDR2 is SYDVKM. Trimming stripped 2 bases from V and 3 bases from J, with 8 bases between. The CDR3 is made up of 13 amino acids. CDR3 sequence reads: CASSLGSHYEQYF. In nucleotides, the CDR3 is TGTGCCAGCAGTTTAGGGAGTCACTACGAGCAGTACTTC.

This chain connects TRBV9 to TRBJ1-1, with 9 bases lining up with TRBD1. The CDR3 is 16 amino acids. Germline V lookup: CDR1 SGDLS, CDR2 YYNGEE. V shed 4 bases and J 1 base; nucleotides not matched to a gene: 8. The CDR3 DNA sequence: TGTGCCAGCAGCCGTATGGGACAGGGAGCGAACACTGAAGCTTTCTTT. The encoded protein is CASSRMGQGANTEAFF. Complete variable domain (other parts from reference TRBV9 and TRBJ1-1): DSGVTQTPKHLITATGQRVTLRCSPRSGDLSVYWYQQSLDQGLQFLIQYYNGEERAKGNILERFSAQQFPDLHSELNLSSLELGDSALYFCASSRMGQGANTEAFFGQGTRLTVV.

CDR3 residues: CASSAPGGRNTEAFF. CDR3 DNA sequence: TGTGCCAGCAGCGCGCCGGGGGGGCGGAACACTGAAGCTTTCTTT. The chain employs TRBV11-2 and TRBJ1-1, with D possibly being TRBD1 (6 bases). This CDR3 has 15 amino acids. Germline lookup yields CDR1 SGHAT and CDR2 FQNNGV. V lost 5 bases and J lost 1, with 14 bases in between.

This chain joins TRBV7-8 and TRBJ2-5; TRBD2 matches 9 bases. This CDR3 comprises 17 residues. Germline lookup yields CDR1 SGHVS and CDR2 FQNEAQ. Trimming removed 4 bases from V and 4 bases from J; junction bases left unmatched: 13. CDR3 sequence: CASSWGVVSGSRETQYF. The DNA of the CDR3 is TGTGCCAGCAGCTGGGGGGTGGTTAGCGGGAGTCGAGAGACCCAGTACTTC.

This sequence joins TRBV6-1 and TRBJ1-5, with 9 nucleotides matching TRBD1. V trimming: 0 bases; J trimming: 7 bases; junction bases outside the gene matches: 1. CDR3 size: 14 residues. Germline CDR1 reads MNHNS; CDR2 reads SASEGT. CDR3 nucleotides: TGTGCCAGCAGTGAAGCGGGACAGGGACAGCCCCAGCATTTT. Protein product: CASSEAGQGQPQHF.

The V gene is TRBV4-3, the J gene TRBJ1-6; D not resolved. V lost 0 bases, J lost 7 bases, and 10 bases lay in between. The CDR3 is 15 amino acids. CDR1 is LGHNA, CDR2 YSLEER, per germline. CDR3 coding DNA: TGCGCCAGCAGCCAAGATCGGGGTAACAATTCACCCCTCCACTTT. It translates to CASSQDRGNNSPLHF.

CDR3 loop: CSVGGTGPQHF. The CDR3 bases are TGCAGCGTAGGGGGTACGGGACCCCAGCATTTT. The V and J genes are TRBV29-1 and TRBJ1-5; D may be TRBD1 (6 bases). Trimming stripped 6 bases from V and 10 bases from J, with 13 bases between. In germline, CDR1 is SQVTM, CDR2 ANQGSEA. This CDR3 comprises 11 residues.

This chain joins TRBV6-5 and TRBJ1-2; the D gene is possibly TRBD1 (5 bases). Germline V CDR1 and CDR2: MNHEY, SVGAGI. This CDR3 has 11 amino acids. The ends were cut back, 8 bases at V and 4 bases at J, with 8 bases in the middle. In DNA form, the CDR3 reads TGTGCCAGCTCGGGACTCTATGGCTACACCTTC. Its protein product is CASSGLYGYTF.

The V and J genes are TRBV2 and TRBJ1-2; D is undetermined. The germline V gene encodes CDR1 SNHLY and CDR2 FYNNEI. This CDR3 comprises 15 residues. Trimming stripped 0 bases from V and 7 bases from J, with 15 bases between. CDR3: CASSEARRTGSGYTF. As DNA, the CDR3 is TGTGCCAGCAGTGAAGCGCGTCGGACGGGCTCTGGCTACACCTTC.

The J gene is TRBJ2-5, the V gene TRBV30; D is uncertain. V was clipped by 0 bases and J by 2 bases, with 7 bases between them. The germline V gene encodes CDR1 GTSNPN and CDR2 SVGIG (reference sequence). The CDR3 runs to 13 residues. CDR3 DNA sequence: TGTGCCTGGAGTGTAAGGTCTCAAGAGACCCAGTACTTC. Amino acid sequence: CAWSVRSQETQYF.